The 19 T cell receptor beta chains presented below share a single source sample, sequenced in a study of prognosis after radiotherapy for stage I lung cancer. TCR beta CDR3 was amplified from genomic DNA by two-round multiplex PCR. Gene-specific primers for each TRBV and TRBJ gene drove first-round PCR. TCRdb analysed the multiplex PCR reads with MiXCR anew, one entry per CDR3 protein. This repertoire shows around 60,000 distinct CDR3 sequences, around 27% found once; its top ten account for under 10%. Sequencing used PBMCs, obtained before or after stereotactic body radiation therapy (not recorded which). Receptors originate from a donor over 45 with non-small cell lung cancer.

This clonotype was seen ten or more times. In nucleotides, the CDR3 is TGTGCCAGCAGATCTGGACAGGGGAGCTTCAATCAGCCCCAGCATTTT. It is translated as CASRSGQGSFNQPQHF. The chain carries TRBV12-3 or TRBV12-4 and TRBJ1-5; 9 nucleotides match TRBD1. The CDR3 spans 16 residues. Trimming at V came to 6 bases and at J to 3 bases, leaving 9 bases not matched to a gene.

This clonotype was observed at least ten times. The rearrangement joins TRBV25-1 to TRBJ1-4; maybe TRBD1 (5 bases). The V gene lost 0 bases and the J gene lost 2 bases, with 13 bases spanning the gap. The germline gives CDR1 MGHDK, CDR2 SYGVNS. This CDR3 is 17 amino acids long. The CDR3 here is CASSEYRAGTTNEKLFF. The CDR3 nucleotides are TGTGCCAGCAGTGAATATAGGGCCGGGACCACTAATGAAAAACTGTTTTTT. The variable domain in full, completed from reference TRBV25-1 and TRBJ1-4, reads EADIYQTPRYLVIGTGKKITLECSQTMGHDKMYWYQQDPGMELHLIHYSYGVNSTEKGDLSSESTVSRIRTEHFPLTLESARPSHTSQYLCASSEYRAGTTNEKLFFGSGTQLSVL.

A remark on this clonotype: It differs at one base from a far larger clone, so likely a read error. The chain carries TRBV6-2 or TRBV6-3 and TRBJ2-3, with D perhaps TRBD2 (5 bases). The CDR3 length is 14 residues. Germline-derived CDR1 and CDR2 are MNHEY and SVGEGT. With 7 bases removed from V and 7 bases from J, the gap between germline ends came to 18 bases. CDR3: CASTQVDSTNTQYF. In DNA form, the CDR3 reads TGTGCCAGCACCCAAGTGGACTCCACCAATACGCAGTATTTT.

Comment on this clonotype: A much larger clone is a single base away; this may be a read error. The rearrangement joins TRBV12-3 or TRBV12-4 to TRBJ2-2; 12 positions match TRBD1. CDR3 length: 15 residues. V lost 6 bases and J lost 9; bases outside the gene matches: 8. CDR3 nucleotides: TGTGCCAGCAGGATAATCGGGACAGGGGGCTGGGAGCTGTTTTTT. Translated: CASRIIGTGGWELFF.

This clonotype has a count of ten or more. The V and J genes are TRBV3-1 and TRBJ1-2; no reliable D call. The CDR3 sequence is 13 residues long. Germline CDR1 LGHDT, CDR2 YNNKEL (reference sequence). V was pared by 1 base and J by 4 bases, with 7 bases between. The CDR3 nucleotides are TGTGCCAGCAGCCAAGGTCTCGTCTATGGCTACACCTTC. This encodes CASSQGLVYGYTF.

Comments on this clonotype: A much larger clone sits a single nucleotide away, making a read error possible. This chain links TRBV9 with TRBJ2-2; D unresolved. Between the trimmed V and J ends, which lost 10 bases and 6 bases, there was a span of 25 bases. From germline, CDR1 is SGDLS and CDR2 YYNGEE. This CDR3 has 16 residues. CDR3 DNA: TGTGCCGTTACGCCTAGGCCGGGCCGTCGATCCGGGGAGCTGTTTTTT. Protein sequence: CAVTPRPGRRSGELFF. The whole variable domain, filled in from reference TRBV9 and TRBJ2-2, reads DSGVTQTPKHLITATGQRVTLRCSPRSGDLSVYWYQQSLDQGLQFLIQYYNGEERAKGNILERFSAQQFPDLHSELNLSSLELGDSALYFCAVTPRPGRRSGELFFGEGSRLTVL.

In regard to this clonotype: A far bigger clonotype differs at one base, so this is likely a read error. V usage is TRBV6-2 or TRBV6-3 and J usage is TRBJ1-1, with D unclear. Between the trimmed V and J ends, which lost 5 bases and 1 base, there was a span of 14 bases. The CDR3 covers 15 residues. CDR1 and CDR2 (germline): MNHEY, SVGEGT. The CDR3 protein is CASSEEEFSNTEAFF. Written as DNA, the CDR3 is TGTGCCAGCAGTGAAGAGGAGTTCTCGAACACTGAAGCTTTCTTT.

This clonotype appeared many times. One base away lies a much larger clone, so this may be a sequencing read error. J is TRBJ2-3 and V is TRBV6-1; a possible D gene is TRBD2 (6 bases). With 8 bases removed from V and 1 base from J, the gap between germline ends came to 13 bases. Germline CDR1 and CDR2: MNHNS and SASEGT. There are 14 residues in the CDR3. CDR3 bases: TGTGCCAGCCAGGAGGGGTGGGGCACAGATACGCAGTATTTT. This translates into CASQEGWGTDTQYF.

In the case of this clonotype: Germline and junction disagree at one end, which may indicate a read error. The chain has TRBV5-1 and TRBJ2-7, with a tentative D call TRBD1 (5 bases). This CDR3 spans 14 amino acids. Germline-derived CDR1 and CDR2 are SGHRS and YFSETQ. In DNA form, the CDR3 reads TGCGCCAGCAGCTTGGAAGCCAGGGCGCAGGAGCGGTACTTC. It translates to CASSLEARAQERYF.

This clonotype was counted many times. This chain links TRBV6-4 with TRBJ2-3; D possibly corresponds to TRBD2 (7 bases). Per the germline V gene, CDR1 is MRHNA and CDR2 is SNTAGT. This CDR3 spans 16 amino acids. V gave up 5 bases and J gave up 7 bases, with 22 bases separating them. The CDR3 coding sequence is TGTGCCAGCAGTTATTTGGGGGGGCCCACCGCAAATACGCAGTATTTT. Translating gives CASSYLGGPTANTQYF.

This clonotype was seen ten or more times. This chain links TRBV9 with TRBJ2-3, with D possibly being TRBD2 (6 bases). V lost 3 bases to trimming and J lost 7 bases, with 15 bases between them. This CDR3 region has 14 residues. Germline CDR1 SGDLS, CDR2 YYNGEE. The CDR3 DNA reads TGTGCCAGCAGCGCGGGGACTCCATGGCATACGCAGTATTTT. It is translated as CASSAGTPWHTQYF.

This clonotype occurred many times. The CDR3 loop is CASSEIGEAKNIQYF. The CDR3 bases are TGTGCCAGCAGTGAAATAGGGGAAGCCAAAAACATTCAGTACTTC. The V gene is TRBV6-1, the J gene TRBJ2-4; D may be TRBD1 (5 bases). CDR3 size: 15 residues. Germline CDR1 and CDR2: MNHNS and SASEGT. Deletions cut 2 bases from V and 0 bases from J, with 8 bases between.

The sample holds many counts of this clonotype. V gene TRBV20-1 combines with J gene TRBJ1-2; 9 bases map to TRBD1. The CDR3 is made up of 15 amino acids. Germline CDR1 reads DFQATT; CDR2 reads SNEGSKA (reference sequence). Unmatched junction bases numbered 10, after V lost 5 bases and J lost 3 bases. In nucleotides, the CDR3 is TGCAGTGCTCCTATGACAGGGGGTAGTGACTATGGCTACACCTTC. This sequence encodes CSAPMTGGSDYGYTF.

In regard to this clonotype: This may be a read error, as it is one base from a much larger clone. The chain has TRBV20-1 and TRBJ2-3, with D uncertain. CDR1 and CDR2 (germline): DFQATT, SNEGSKA (reference sequence). There are 13 residues in the CDR3. CDR3 sequence (DNA): TGCAGTGCTAGAGATCGGAGCACACATACGCAGTATTTT. Translation gives CSARDRSTHTQYF.

This clonotype was detected a few times. Relative to the germline gene, one junction end is altered; a read error may explain this. The rearrangement uses TRBV5-6 and TRBJ2-5, with D perhaps given as TRBD1 or TRBD2 (5 bases each). The germline gives CDR1 SGHDT, CDR2 YYEEEE. The CDR3 contains 14 residues. CDR3 bases: TGTGCCAGCAGCCCCAGGGTAGCGCAAGGGACCCAGTACTTC. This encodes CASSPRVAQGTQYF.

This clonotype has a count of ten or more. The chain links TRBV24-1 to TRBJ1-6, with 9 positions matching TRBD1. V shed 3 bases, J shed 5 bases, and the junction held 13 bases outside the gene matches. This CDR3 comprises 19 residues. The germline gives CDR1 KGHDR, CDR2 SFDVKD. CDR3 residues: CATSDPGTGRSINNSPLHF. CDR3 sequence (DNA): TGTGCCACCAGTGATCCAGGGACAGGGCGGTCCATTAATAATTCACCCCTCCACTTT.

In its sample, this clonotype was seen many times. The chain recombines TRBV18 with TRBJ1-4; no firm D call. The germline V gene encodes CDR1 KGHSH and CDR2 LQKENI. V was shortened by 3 bases and J by 2 bases, with 10 bases between the two germline ends. This CDR3 is 15 amino acids long. The CDR3 DNA is TGTGCCAGCTCACCGGCGGATTTCACTAATGAAAAACTGTTTTTT. It specifies CASSPADFTNEKLFF.

This clonotype was seen a few times. This chain links TRBV3-1 with TRBJ2-1; 7 bases align to TRBD1. The CDR3 extends over 15 amino acids. Germline CDR1 and CDR2: LGHDT and YNNKEL (reference sequence). Germline trimming cut 5 bases from V and 3 bases from J; bases unmatched to any gene: 7. In nucleotides, the CDR3 is TGTGCCAGCAGCTACGGACAGGTCGACTACAATGAGCAGTTCTTC. This codes for CASSYGQVDYNEQFF.

Concerning this clonotype itself: A much bigger clone sits one base away, suggesting this may be a read error. The chain recombines TRBV4-1 with TRBJ2-5; 10 nucleotides agree with TRBD2. Germline assignment: CDR1 MGHRA and CDR2 YSYEKL. The V gene end was trimmed by 0 bases and the J gene end by 3 bases; junction bases not matched to a gene: 7. The CDR3 totals 17 residues. The CDR3 sequence: CASSQDLQRGGEETQYF. The CDR3 DNA reads TGCGCCAGCAGCCAAGATCTGCAGCGGGGGGGCGAAGAGACCCAGTACTTC.